The source of this T cell receptor beta chain is a study of identical twins. This clonotype was counted many times. The CDR3 has 13 residues. Germline V gene lookup returns CDR1 SGDLS and CDR2 YYNGEE. V lost 3 bases and J 6 bases, leaving 12 bases between the germline ends. TCRdb re-called the 5' RACE reads with MiXCR, one entry per CDR3 protein. Among around 690,000 distinct CDR3 sequences listed, around 20% were seen once. These data were likewise used in another study, on T cells expressing NK-cell markers. That report notes: Several experiments added an anti-gamma-delta TCR antibody to sort only alpha-beta TCR T cells.

The source is a woman between 18 and 29 years old in good health. Material for sequencing was PBMCs. The chain uses TRBV9 and TRBJ2-5; perhaps TRBD2 as D (5 bases). The CDR3 sequence: CASSGRTGKTQYF. The CDR3 DNA reads as TGTGCCAGCAGCGGGAGAACGGGAAAGACCCAGTACTTC.